This entry lists 15 T cell receptor beta chains sequenced from one sample in a study of vaccination and CD4 T cells after COVID-19. This sample's treatment: approximately 10-day PBMC culture with coronavirus spike peptide pools or control peptides (ViraFEST assay). Their recognized antigens are unknown. With the Oncomine TCR Beta short-read assay, DNA from cultured CD4+ T cells was sequenced. TCRdb reanalysed the PCR reads using MiXCR and keeps one entry per CDR3 protein. The data show approximately 21,000 distinct CDR3 sequences, roughly three fifths seen once. The sequences come from CD4+ T cells from blood, cultured in vitro, collected after SARS-CoV-2 vaccination. The receptors were sampled from a human donor who received a COVID-19 vaccine.

The CDR3 region has the DNA TGTGCCAGCAGTGAACAGGACACTGGGACCGGGGAGCTGTTTTTT. Translation gives CASSEQDTGTGELFF. The chain joins TRBV25-1 to TRBJ2-2; a possible D gene is TRBD1 (5 bases). This CDR3 region has 15 residues. V was trimmed by 2 bases and J by 5 bases, leaving 12 bases between them. Germline CDR1 is MGHDK and CDR2 is SYGVNS. The variable domain in full, with the rest retrieved from reference TRBV25-1 and TRBJ2-2, is EADIYQTPRYLVIGTGKKITLECSQTMGHDKMYWYQQDPGMELHLIHYSYGVNSTEKGDLSSESTVSRIRTEHFPLTLESARPSHTSQYLCASSEQDTGTGELFFGEGSRLTVL.

This rearrangement joins TRBV29-1 to TRBJ2-2, with D maybe TRBD1 (5 bases). With 7 bases removed from V and 1 base from J, the gap between germline ends came to 13 bases. This CDR3 has 14 amino acids. Germline CDR1 and CDR2: SQVTM and ANQGSEA. Here the CDR3 reads CSAEKGRNTGELFF. The CDR3 DNA sequence: TGCAGCGCCGAAAAGGGGCGGAACACCGGGGAGCTGTTTTTT.

The rearrangement joins TRBV27 to TRBJ2-1; TRBD2 agrees at 14 bases. With V trimmed by 5 bases and J by 8 bases, 8 bases remained unmatched. Germline V gives CDR1 MNHEY, CDR2 SMNVEV (reference sequence). The CDR3 runs to 16 residues. The CDR3, as DNA: TGTGCCAGCAGTCGCCCCGGACTAGCGGGGGGTTATGAGCAGTTCTTC. Encoded protein: CASSRPGLAGGYEQFF.

This chain connects TRBV21-1 to TRBJ2-7; the DNA was not used to check the table's D call, TRBD2. TRBV21-1 is a pseudogene locus. This CDR3 has 15 residues. The CDR3 loop is CASSNTYSRVHEQYF. In DNA, the CDR3 is TGTGCCAGCAGCAACACATATTCGAGGGTCCACGAGCAGTACTTC.

This chain joins TRBV12-3 or TRBV12-4 and TRBJ2-2; TRBD2 aligns across 8 bases. With V trimmed by 2 bases and J by 1 base, 3 bases remained unmatched. The CDR3 sequence is 16 residues long. CDR3 protein: CASSLSLAGNTGELFF. The CDR3 nucleotides are TGTGCCAGCAGTTTAAGTCTAGCGGGGAACACCGGGGAGCTGTTTTTT.

The CDR3 here is CASSYIDRNYGYTF. DNA of the CDR3: TGTGCCAGCAGTTACATCGACAGAAACTATGGCTACACCTTC. The rearrangement uses TRBV6-5 and TRBJ1-2; a possible D gene is TRBD1 (5 bases). Deletions cut 2 bases from V and 2 bases from J, with 9 bases between. Germline assignment: CDR1 MNHEY and CDR2 SVGAGI. The CDR3 is made up of 14 amino acids.

The chain uses TRBV14 and TRBJ2-7; tentative D call: TRBD2 (6 bases). The CDR3 is 12 amino acids. The V end was cut by 4 bases, the J end by 3 bases, with 7 bases between. Germline assignment: CDR1 SGHDN and CDR2 FVKESK. The DNA for the CDR3 is TGTGCCAGCAGCCGACTAGGCTACGAGCAGTACTTC. Translation: CASSRLGYEQYF.

This clonotype has only one observation. This sequence joins TRBV5-5 and TRBJ1-1; 8 bases align to TRBD1. CDR1 SGHKS and CDR2 YYEKEE come from the germline V gene (reference sequence). The CDR3 contains 15 residues. The V segment lost 1 base and the J segment 12 bases; nucleotides outside the gene matches: 14. This CDR3 is CASSLTGTGTLRTFF. DNA of the CDR3: TGTGCCAGCAGCTTGACCGGGACAGGTACCCTGCGCACTTTCTTT.

This chain links TRBV10-1 with TRBJ2-2; perhaps TRBD1 as D (5 bases). CDR3 length: 13 residues. V gave up 6 bases and J gave up 2 bases, with 7 bases separating them. CDR1 WNHNN and CDR2 SYGVQD come from the germline V gene (reference sequence). The CDR3 sequence: CASRDTNTGELFF. The CDR3 nucleotides are TGCGCCAGCAGGGACACTAACACCGGGGAGCTGTTTTTT.

The chain recombines TRBV7-6 with TRBJ1-4; D uncertain. Trimming removed 1 base from V and 0 bases from J, with 9 bases in between. Germline V gives CDR1 SGHVS, CDR2 FNYEAQ. The CDR3 is 16 amino acids. The CDR3 region is CASSLGGRTTNEKLFF. The CDR3 region has the DNA TGTGCCAGCAGCTTAGGGGGAAGGACAACTAATGAAAAACTGTTTTTT.

The chain employs TRBV5-4 and TRBJ2-7; 7 bases align to TRBD1. CDR3 size: 15 residues. Unmatched junction bases numbered 12, after V lost 4 bases and J lost 5 bases. CDR1 is SGHNT, CDR2 YYREEE, per germline (reference sequence). The CDR3 DNA reads TGTGCCAGCAGCCCAACCGAGGGGGCCCCCCACGAGCAGTACTTC. This sequence encodes CASSPTEGAPHEQYF.

This clonotype came up once. The chain links TRBV19 to TRBJ1-3; perhaps TRBD1 as D (6 bases). Trimming shortened V by 7 bases and J by 5 bases, and 15 bases separated the two germline ends. Per the germline V gene, CDR1 is LNHDA and CDR2 is SQIVND (reference sequence). This CDR3 contains 14 residues. The CDR3 region is CASTPERGRNTIYF. CDR3 sequence (DNA): TGTGCCAGTACCCCGGAGAGGGGGAGAAACACCATATATTTT.

This clonotype was detected a few times. CDR3 in amino acids: CASRFSRGSYNEQFF. The CDR3 DNA sequence: TGCGCCAGCAGATTCTCCAGGGGTTCCTACAATGAGCAGTTCTTC. The V and J genes are TRBV10-1 and TRBJ2-1; possibly TRBD1 for D (6 bases). CDR3 size: 15 residues. Germline V gives CDR1 WNHNN, CDR2 SYGVQD (reference sequence). Trimming pared 6 bases from V and 1 base from J, leaving 13 bases between.

This clonotype has only a few counts. J is TRBJ2-5 and V is TRBV5-4, with 7 positions matching TRBD2. After removal of 1 base from V and 1 base from J, the junction contained 1 base not matched to a gene. The CDR3 length is 14 residues. Germline V gene sequence: CDR1 SGHNT, CDR2 YYREEE (reference sequence). The CDR3 sequence is CASSLRTSQETQYF. The CDR3 nucleotides are TGTGCCAGCAGCTTGAGGACTAGCCAAGAGACCCAGTACTTC. The variable domain in full, with the rest retrieved from reference TRBV5-4 and TRBJ2-5, is ETGVTQSPTHLIKTRGQQVTLRCSSQSGHNTVSWYQQALGQGPQFIFQYYREEENGRGNFPPRFSGLQFPNYSSELNVNALELDDSALYLCASSLRTSQETQYFGPGTRLLVL.

The chain has TRBV7-2 and TRBJ2-5, with 11 bases that match TRBD1. Trimming removed 4 bases from V and 4 bases from J; junction bases left unmatched: 8. Germline assignment: CDR1 SGHTA and CDR2 FQGNSA. This CDR3 region has 16 residues. In nucleotides, the CDR3 is TGTGCCAGCAGCTCCGACACCGGGACAGGGGGAGAGACCCAGTACTTC. This codes for CASSSDTGTGGETQYF.